The sample holds one count of the clone carrying this TCR beta chain. Authors' data handling: Counts of nucleated cells, estimated from reference gene primer amplification, were obtained. Sequenced by immunoSEQ multiplex PCR; TCRdb stores in-frame clones only, minus some. The DNA was the basis for D and trimming; V, J and clone size are from that table. Of fewer than 120,000 clones listed, 82% are singletons. This sample was taken from a study of blood T cell repertoires in COVID-19. Across the whole study: COVID-19 samples, acute and convalescent, were from the United States, Italy and Spain. T cells, B-cell-depleted T cells, or PBMCs provided the cDNA or gDNA that served as material.

The germline V gene has CDR1 SQVTM and CDR2 ANQGSEA. The length of the CDR3 is 12 residues. The ends were cut back, 4 bases at V and 2 bases at J, with 8 bases in the middle. The chain is built from TRBV29-1 and TRBJ1-2; D gene unclear. This TCR was recovered from a woman aged 55-70 years with acute or convalescent COVID-19. Sequencing input: peripheral blood. CDR3 in DNA: TGCAGCGTTGTTTACACCAACTATGGCTACACCTTC. Translating gives CSVVYTNYGYTF.